Sequencing of this T cell receptor beta chain was carried out in a study of T cell changes during pregnancy in multiple sclerosis. CDR1 and CDR2 (germline): KGHSH, LQKENI. CDR3 length: 18 residues. V trimming: 2 bases; J trimming: 6 bases; junction bases outside the gene matches: 12. The table came from immunoSEQ multiplex PCR; TCRdb's copy has only in-frame clones and leaves some out. The table has 40,000 to 45,000 clones, approximately 89% seen once. Sequenced here: CD4+ T cells from peripheral blood mononuclear cells, sampled in the first trimester of pregnancy. The origin of this receptor is a female donor with multiple sclerosis, enrolled in a pregnancy study. The chain links TRBV18 to TRBJ1-6; 8 nucleotides line up with TRBD1. The CDR3 region has the DNA TGTGCCAGCTCACCAAACCGACAGGGGAGGTCGTCTAATTCACCCCTCCACTTT. Protein sequence: CASSPNRQGRSSNSPLHF.